This T cell receptor (beta chain) was recovered during a study of blood T cell repertoires in COVID-19. Study-level background: Researchers got acute and convalescent COVID-19 samples from the United States, Italy and Spain. Sample material is recorded as cDNA or gDNA derived from T cells, B-cell-depleted T cells, or PBMCs.

Authors' processing steps: Estimates of nucleated cell counts were drawn from the amplification of reference gene primers. Assay: immunoSEQ multiplex PCR; the TCRdb copy retains only in-frame clones and omits some. V, J and clone size are those of that table, while D and trimming were read from the DNA. The sample lists hundreds of thousands of clones, approximately 91% occurring once. CDR3 length equals 17 residues. The germline gives CDR1 MGHDK, CDR2 SYGVNS. Deletions cut 2 bases from V and 10 bases from J, with 24 bases between. The chain uses TRBV25-1 and TRBJ2-1; D is possibly TRBD2 (6 bases). Sequencing used peripheral blood. The clonotype comes from a man aged 55 to 69 who had recovered from COVID-19. CDR3 DNA sequence: TGTGCCAGCAGTGAAAATCGGGGCGGGACGTCTGCCCAAGAGCAGTTCTTC. Amino acid sequence: CASSENRGGTSAQEQFF.